These T cell receptor beta chains were read from a single sample in a study of cytomegalovirus exposure and HLA in healthy donors. Libraries were prepared by immunoSEQ multiplex PCR; TCRdb keeps only in-frame clonotypes and omits some of them. This sample's clone table lists roughly 120,000 clones. The sequenced sample consisted of PBMCs. The receptors stem from a man aged 25-45 years in good health and CMV-seronegative. Each CDR3 is given with its conserved first and last residue. A D gene is named only where the DNA matches it firmly.

v_gene	d_gene	j_gene	CDR3nt	CDR3aa
TRBV9	.	TRBJ2-3	TGTGCCAGCAGCGTAGCGGTGGGGGCTAGCACAGATACGCAGTATTTT	CASSVAVGASTDTQYF
TRBV29-1	TRBD2	TRBJ2-5	TGCACCACTCGCCAGCTAGCGGGAACAATAGGGGAGACCCAGTACTTC	CTTRQLAGTIGETQYF
TRBV10-3	.	TRBJ2-2	TGTGCCATCAAGGGAGCCGGGGAGCTGTTTTTT	CAIKGAGELFF
TRBV13	.	TRBJ2-7	TGTGCCAGCGGATCTCGGGACTCAGGGTACGAGCAGTACTTC	CASGSRDSGYEQYF
TRBV14	TRBD1	TRBJ1-1	TGTGCCAGCAGCCAGGGGACAGTGAACACTGAAGCTTTCTTT	CASSQGTVNTEAFF
TRBV6-1	.	TRBJ2-7	TGTGCCAGCAGTTGGGAGGCCCCATACGAGCAGTACTTC	CASSWEAPYEQYF
TRBV19	.	TRBJ1-1	TGTGCCAGTAGTATATGGGGGGAGGACACTGAAGCTTTCTTT	CASSIWGEDTEAFF
TRBV5-1	TRBD2	TRBJ2-3	TGCGCCAGCAGCTTCGCTAGCGGGAGTTTAACAGATACGCAGTATTTT	CASSFASGSLTDTQYF
TRBV19	.	TRBJ2-1	TGTGCCAGTTCGCGGGATCTATACAATGAGCAGTTCTTC	CASSRDLYNEQFF
TRBV18	.	TRBJ1-1	TGTGCCAGCTCACCAGGGCCGGGAACTGAAGCTTTCTTT	CASSPGPGTEAFF
TRBV28	.	TRBJ1-4	TGTGTTACGGGGGAGGGTGGAATAGATGAAAAACTGTTTTTT	CVTGEGGIDEKLFF
TRBV5-8	.	TRBJ1-1	TGTGCCAGCAGCGCCGAACAGGTTAACACTGAAGCTTTCTTT	CASSAEQVNTEAFF
TRBV7-9	.	TRBJ2-7	TGTGCCAGCAGCTTAGCGCTGGGACTGGCGGCCTACGAGCAGTACTTC	CASSLALGLAAYEQYF
TRBV15	.	TRBJ2-7	TGTGCCACCAGCAGAGATCTGGAGCAGGGGCAGTACTTC	CATSRDLEQGQYF
TRBV5-1	.	TRBJ2-7	TGCGCCAGCAGCTTGGCCTCAGATCCCTACGAGCAGTACTTC	CASSLASDPYEQYF
TRBV19	.	TRBJ1-2	TGTGCCAGTAGCATGGGGGCGGATGTCAGCTATGGCTACACCTTC	CASSMGADVSYGYTF
TRBV12-5	TRBD1	TRBJ2-3	TGTGCTAGTGGTATATCTACAGGGGCCACAGATACGCAGTATTTT	CASGISTGATDTQYF
TRBV4-3	TRBD1	TRBJ2-1	TGCGCCAGCAGCTCCCTGGCAGGGGGCTCCTACAATGAGCAGTTCTTC	CASSSLAGGSYNEQFF
TRBV7-2	.	TRBJ2-5	TGTGCCAGCAGTGAGCGGCCCCGAGAGACCCAGTACTTC	CASSERPRETQYF
TRBV10-3	.	TRBJ1-6	TGTGCCATCAGGAGATCTGAATCGAATTCACCCCTCCACTTT	CAIRRSESNSPLHF
TRBV10-1	TRBD1	TRBJ2-1	TGCGCCAGCAGCGCGGACAGGAGAAAATACAATGAGCAGTTCTTC	CASSADRRKYNEQFF
TRBV18	.	TRBJ1-1	TGTGCCAGCTCACCAGAGGGTGAAGCTTTCTTT	CASSPEGEAFF
TRBV12-5	.	TRBJ2-1	TGTGCTAGTGGTTCCGGAGGCAATGAGCAGTTCTTC	CASGSGGNEQFF
TRBV28	.	TRBJ1-1	TGTGCCAGCGAGCCGAGCAGGGGAACCCGCACTGAAGCTTTCTTT	CASEPSRGTRTEAFF
TRBV7-8	.	TRBJ2-7	TGTGCCAGCAGTCCAGGTCTCTACTACGAGCAGTACTTC	CASSPGLYYEQYF
TRBV28	TRBD1	TRBJ2-1	TGTGCCAGCAGAGGGTTGTTTGGGACAGGTTACAATGAGCAGTTCTTC	CASRGLFGTGYNEQFF
TRBV10-3	TRBD1	TRBJ1-2	TGTGCCTCCGTCTGGGACAGGGGCCTCACCTTTAACTATGGCTACACCTTC	CASVWDRGLTFNYGYTF
TRBV6-4	TRBD1	TRBJ2-3	TGTGCCAGCAGCCCCGGGGCAGGGGGATCAGATACGCAGTATTTT	CASSPGAGGSDTQYF
TRBV25-1	.	TRBJ2-3	TGTGCCAGCAGTGCTCCTCAGGATAATAGTAAAGAGTATTTT	CASSAPQDNSKEYF
TRBV5-4	TRBD1	TRBJ1-4	TGTGCCAGCAGCCCGGGACAGGGAAATGAAAAACTGTTTTTT	CASSPGQGNEKLFF
TRBV5-6	TRBD1	TRBJ1-2	TGTGCCAGCAGCTCCCAGGATCCGGGACAGGGTACCGGCACCTTC	CASSSQDPGQGTGTF
TRBV14	TRBD2	TRBJ2-7	TGTGCCAGCAGTCTAGGACTAGCGGGAGTAGGATACGAGCAGTACTTC	CASSLGLAGVGYEQYF
TRBV2	.	TRBJ2-3	TGTGCCAGCAGTGTGTGGCGGGCGGGTAGCACAGATACGCAGTATTTT	CASSVWRAGSTDTQYF
TRBV19	.	TRBJ1-1	TGTGCCAGTAGTCTCCAGGGGTTCGGTGAAGCTTTCTTT	CASSLQGFGEAFF
TRBV19	.	TRBJ1-1	TGTGCCAGTACCGGACACACCATGAACACTGAAGCTTTCTTT	CASTGHTMNTEAFF
TRBV5-4	.	TRBJ2-3	TGTGCCAGCAGTTGGAGGGGCACAGATACGCAGTATTTT	CASSWRGTDTQYF
TRBV10-3	TRBD2	TRBJ2-1	TGTGCCATCGGACTAGCGGGCGAGAAGAATGAGCAGTTCTTC	CAIGLAGEKNEQFF
TRBV29-1	.	TRBJ2-5	TGCAGCGTTGAAGGGGCCCAAGAGACCCAGTACTTC	CSVEGAQETQYF
TRBV28	TRBD2	TRBJ2-5	TGTGCCAGCAGCCAGGGCGCGGGGGTTCGGGGGGAGACCCAGTACTTC	CASSQGAGVRGETQYF
TRBV5-5	.	TRBJ1-1	TGTGCCAGCACCCCGGGGGGTGAAGCTTTCTTT	CASTPGGEAFF
TRBV19	.	TRBJ2-3	TGTGCCAGTAGTATAACCAGGGATTACGCTACAGATACGCAGTATTTT	CASSITRDYATDTQYF